The clone carrying this T cell receptor beta chain was seen only a few times. The source of the sample is a study of identical twins. Germline assignment: CDR1 ENHRY and CDR2 SYGVKD. The CDR3 contains 11 residues. V was trimmed by 6 bases and J by 7 bases, leaving 7 bases between them. Using its own MiXCR run on the 5' RACE reads, TCRdb lists one record per CDR3 protein. The sample shows 500,000 to 600,000 distinct CDR3 sequences, approximately 22% of them seen only once. In addition, the sample was reused for a study of T cells expressing NK-cell markers. This second study says: Restriction of sorting to alpha-beta TCR T cells was accomplished in several experiments using an anti-gamma-delta TCR antibody.

Sequencing used CD4+ T cells sorted from blood. The chain couples TRBV10-3 to TRBJ2-1; D unresolved. This TCR came from a woman aged 18-29 years in good health. For the CDR3, the DNA is TGTGCCATCAGCTACCAGAATGAGCAGTTCTTC. Its translation is CAISYQNEQFF.